Below are 12 T cell receptor beta chains sequenced from a single sample in a study of lymphopenia after photon versus proton radiotherapy. Some clones are missing from TCRdb's copy, which holds only in-frame ones; the method was immunoSEQ multiplex PCR. In the table there are over 25,000 clones, 84% of which are singletons. The source material was peripheral blood, sampled from a patient treated with proton-based radiotherapy. Receptors originate from a woman between 65 and 79 years old with pancreatic cancer.

The chain employs TRBV7-2 and TRBJ1-6; TRBD1 aligns across 7 bases. J gave up 10 bases and V 5 bases, and 8 bases lay outside the gene matches. CDR1 is SGHTA, CDR2 FQGNSA, per germline. The CDR3 covers 14 residues. The CDR3 is CASSQNRGRSPLHF. CDR3 DNA: TGTGCCAGCAGCCAGAACAGGGGCCGGTCACCCCTCCACTTT.

The V gene is TRBV27, the J gene TRBJ2-4, with D uncertain. The CDR3 totals 13 residues. The germline V and J ends were trimmed by 3 bases and 2 bases, with 5 bases remaining between them. The germline gives CDR1 MNHEY, CDR2 SMNVEV (reference sequence). The CDR3 region is CASSFSTKNIQYF. The CDR3 DNA is TGTGCCAGCAGTTTTAGCACCAAAAACATTCAGTACTTC.

V is TRBV4-3 and J is TRBJ2-1, with 7 positions matching TRBD2. Trimming removed 5 bases from V and 5 bases from J; junction bases left unmatched: 18. Germline CDR1 LGHNA, CDR2 YSLEER. The CDR3 covers 18 residues. Written as DNA, the CDR3 is TGCGCCAGCAGCAATTACATAGCCGGCGGGAGAGCGGACAATGAGCAGTTCTTC. It is translated as CASSNYIAGGRADNEQFF.

This clone was picked up one time. V is TRBV7-9 and J is TRBJ2-1, with D uncertain. Germline CDR1 SEHNR, CDR2 FQNEAQ (reference sequence). CDR3 length equals 13 residues. The ends were cut back, 1 base at V and 13 bases at J, with 14 bases in the middle. The CDR3 region has the DNA TGTGCCAGCAGCTTAGTGCTCGTGGTGGGTCAGTTCTTC. It is translated as CASSLVLVVGQFF.

On this clone itself: Distinct nucleotide sequences in the sample also encode this CDR3. The chain recombines TRBV11-2 with TRBJ2-3, with no clear D. Germline V CDR1 and CDR2: SGHAT, FQNNGV. Trimming shortened V by 1 base and J by 0 bases, and 5 bases separated the two germline ends. The CDR3 loop spans 14 amino acids. The CDR3 DNA is TGTGCCAGCAGCTTAGGAACTAGCACAGATACGCAGTATTTT. Residues: CASSLGTSTDTQYF.

The J gene is TRBJ2-2, the V gene TRBV6-1; 8 nucleotides agree with TRBD1. The CDR3 consists of 15 residues. V shed 4 bases, J shed 4 bases, and the junction held 5 bases outside the gene matches. The germline CDR1 and CDR2 sequences are MNHNS and SASEGT. The CDR3 region has the DNA TGTGCCAGCAGTGTGGGGGGACAGGTCACCGGGGAGCTGTTTTTT. Protein sequence: CASSVGGQVTGELFF.

This chain joins TRBV5-4 and TRBJ1-5; D not certain. Trimming removed 4 bases at V and 4 bases at J, with 9 bases between. The V gene's germline CDR1 is SGHNT and CDR2 YYREEE (reference sequence). The CDR3 has 13 amino acids. CDR3 residues: CASSPGLNQPQHF. Here the CDR3 DNA reads TGTGCCAGCAGCCCGGGTCTAAATCAGCCCCAGCATTTT.

The chain recombines TRBV27 with TRBJ2-1, with D possibly matching TRBD1 (5 bases). Germline V gene sequence: CDR1 MNHEY, CDR2 SMNVEV (reference sequence). The ends were cut back, 0 bases at V and 13 bases at J, with 13 bases in the middle. This CDR3 region has 13 residues. This chain's CDR3 is CASSLSYRLGQFF. CDR3 bases: TGTGCCAGCAGTTTATCGTACAGGCTCGGTCAGTTCTTC.

The chain recombines TRBV2 with TRBJ2-1; maybe TRBD2 (5 bases). The CDR3 is 13 amino acids. CDR1 SNHLY and CDR2 FYNNEI come from the germline V gene. Trimming took off 6 bases at V and 5 bases at J, with 11 bases between the two ends. The CDR3 sequence: CASSGNGDNEQFF. CDR3 sequence (DNA): TGTGCCAGCAGCGGAAACGGGGACAATGAGCAGTTCTTC.

The V call is TRBV6-5, the J call TRBJ2-7; possibly TRBD1 for D (5 bases). The CDR3 loop spans 14 amino acids. Germline CDR1 is MNHEY and CDR2 is SVGAGI. The V gene lost 6 bases and the J gene lost 1 base, with 13 bases spanning the gap. CDR3 in DNA: TGTGCCAGCAGCCTTACTGACAGTTCCTACGAGCAGTACTTC. Translating gives CASSLTDSSYEQYF.

The gene calls are TRBV10-1 and TRBJ2-1, with TRBD2 matching 11 bases. V lost 10 bases, J lost 7 bases, and 12 bases stayed unmatched. In germline, CDR1 is WNHNN, CDR2 SYGVQD (reference sequence). The CDR3 runs 15 residues. CDR3 in amino acids: CANPQGGLAANEQFF. The CDR3, as DNA: TGCGCCAACCCTCAGGGGGGACTAGCGGCTAATGAGCAGTTCTTC.

This chain links TRBV28 with TRBJ2-7; 13 bases agree with TRBD2. Germline V gene lookup returns CDR1 MDHEN and CDR2 SYDVKM. Trimming took 6 bases from V and 4 from J; bases not matched to a gene: 9. The CDR3 has 16 amino acids. CDR3 protein: CASRLAGGTILYEQYF. CDR3 coding DNA: TGTGCCAGCAGACTAGCGGGAGGGACTATACTGTACGAGCAGTACTTC.